The sequence of this TCR beta chain was determined in a study of early stage breast cancer tumors. In the study overall: About 70% of the 16 invasive tumors were ER+, PR+ and HER2-. Overall study findings and caveats: Blood repertoires resembled normal breast more than tumor.

Clones were read by immunoSEQ multiplex PCR, and TCRdb kept only the in-frame ones, dropping some. Of 6,000 or so clones listed, around 84% are singletons. Often roughly 95-320 mg of normal breast tissue was needed for DNA. CDR3 size: 18 residues. The V gene end was trimmed by 0 bases and the J gene end by 1 base; junction bases not matched to a gene: 8. Germline CDR1 and CDR2: SGHRS and YFSETQ. Regarding this clone: Antigen: not known.

The V gene is TRBV5-1, the J gene TRBJ2-3, with 10 bases aligning to TRBD2. The clonotype was recovered from a person aged 65-85 years with breast cancer. The sequenced material came from normal breast tissue next to the tumor. In nucleotides, the CDR3 is TGCGCCAGCAGCTTGGGGCTAGCGGGAGTGTTTGGCACAGATACGCAGTATTTT. It specifies CASSLGLAGVFGTDTQYF.